This is a list of T cell receptor beta chains from one sample in a study of T cells of healthy individuals. TCRdb reanalysed the 5' RACE reads using MiXCR and keeps one entry per CDR3 protein. The table has about 96,000 distinct CDR3 sequences, 17% seen once; the top ten hold about 6.2%. The source of these receptors is a human donor in good health. CDR3s include the opening cysteine and the closing phenylalanine or tryptophan. Fields, in order: V gene, clone size, J gene, D gene, CDR3 protein, CDR3 DNA. D genes are given only for firm matches. Rows may omit the clone size; those that give it use once, few, many or a size class.

V: TRBV4-3
size: many
J: TRBJ1-2
D: TRBD1
CDR3: CASSQAQGEGYGYTF
DNA: TGCGCCAGCAGCCAGGCACAGGGGGAGGGCTATGGCTACACCTTC

V: TRBV20-1
size: many
J: TRBJ1-2
D: NA
CDR3: CSASRGTGYTF
DNA: TGCAGTGCTAGCAGGGGTACGGGCTACACCTTC

V: TRBV19
size: NA
J: TRBJ2-2
D: NA
CDR3: CAAMEENTGELFF
DNA: TGTGCCGCCATGGAGGAGAACACCGGGGAGCTGTTTTTT

V: TRBV12-3/TRBV12-4
size: many
J: TRBJ1-5
D: NA
CDR3: CASSLAVQPQHF
DNA: TGTGCCAGCAGCCTCGCGGTTCAGCCCCAGCATTTT

V: TRBV6-1
size: few
J: TRBJ2-1
D: NA
CDR3: CASSEALEVYRSDEQFF
DNA: TGTGCCAGCAGTGAAGCGCTTGAAGTCTATAGGTCGGATGAGCAGTTCTTC

V: TRBV5-1
size: NA
J: TRBJ2-3
D: NA
CDR3: CASSIRGAFTDTQYF
DNA: TGCGCCAGCAGCATAAGGGGGGCTTTTACAGATACGCAGTATTTT

V: TRBV28
size: few
J: TRBJ1-2
D: TRBD1
CDR3: CASSNRQGYYGYTF
DNA: TGTGCCAGCAGTAACCGACAGGGATACTATGGCTACACCTTC

V: TRBV7-2
size: many
J: TRBJ2-3
D: NA
CDR3: CASSNPRGPDTQYF
DNA: TGTGCCAGCAGCAACCCCCGAGGGCCAGATACGCAGTATTTT

V: TRBV2
size: NA
J: TRBJ1-1
D: TRBD1
CDR3: CASRKTGSTEAFF
DNA: TGTGCCAGCAGGAAGACAGGGTCCACTGAAGCTTTCTTT

V: TRBV4-3
size: NA
J: TRBJ2-3
D: NA
CDR3: CASSQEPLRLGDTQYF
DNA: TGCGCCAGCAGCCAAGAACCGCTCCGGCTCGGCGATACGCAGTATTTT

V: TRBV5-1
size: NA
J: TRBJ1-1
D: NA
CDR3: CASSSRGTGNTEAFF
DNA: TGCGCCAGCAGCTCCCGTGGGACGGGGAACACTGAAGCTTTCTTT

V: TRBV6-5
size: NA
J: TRBJ2-5
D: NA
CDR3: CASRGSIETQYF
DNA: TGTGCCAGCAGAGGTTCTATTGAGACCCAGTACTTC

V: TRBV4-1
size: NA
J: TRBJ1-5
D: TRBD1
CDR3: CASSHVTPGGPQPQHF
DNA: TGCGCCAGCAGCCACGTCACCCCAGGGGGCCCTCAGCCCCAGCATTTT

V: TRBV29-1
size: few
J: TRBJ2-7
D: TRBD2
CDR3: CSVRGGSYEQYF
DNA: TGCAGCGTCCGGGGAGGGAGCTACGAGCAGTACTTC

V: TRBV28
size: NA
J: TRBJ2-7
D: TRBD1
CDR3: CASSPPGQGAHEQYF
DNA: TGTGCCAGCAGTCCACCGGGACAGGGGGCCCACGAGCAGTACTTC

V: TRBV28
size: NA
J: TRBJ2-1
D: TRBD2
CDR3: CASSILGTSGRAPGEQFF
DNA: TGTGCCAGCAGTATACTCGGGACTAGCGGGAGGGCCCCAGGTGAGCAGTTCTTC

V: TRBV3-1
size: many
J: TRBJ2-1
D: NA
CDR3: CASSQGQYNEQFF
DNA: TGTGCCAGCAGCCAAGGGCAGTACAATGAGCAGTTCTTC

V: TRBV5-1
size: NA
J: TRBJ1-1
D: NA
CDR3: CASSSITLDVGEAFF
DNA: TGCGCCAGCAGCTCTATAACACTTGATGTAGGCGAAGCTTTCTTT

V: TRBV2
size: many
J: TRBJ1-6
D: TRBD1
CDR3: CASREKRQGDSPLHF
DNA: TGTGCCAGCAGGGAAAAGAGACAGGGAGATTCACCCCTCCACTTT

V: TRBV11-1
size: many
J: TRBJ2-7
D: TRBD2
CDR3: CASSLRTSGSSYEQYF
DNA: TGTGCCAGCAGCCTCCGGACTAGCGGGAGTTCCTACGAGCAGTACTTC

V: TRBV28
size: NA
J: TRBJ1-5
D: NA
CDR3: CASSLRPPGNQPQHF
DNA: TGTGCCAGCAGTCTTCGACCCCCCGGGAATCAGCCCCAGCATTTT

V: TRBV18
size: many
J: TRBJ1-3
D: NA
CDR3: CASSPPRDSGNTIYF
DNA: TGTGCCAGCTCACCACCGAGGGACTCTGGAAACACCATATATTTT

V: TRBV6-6
size: NA
J: TRBJ2-7
D: NA
CDR3: CASSYSSGAEQYF
DNA: TGTGCCAGCAGTTACTCGAGCGGAGCCGAGCAGTACTTC

V: TRBV29-1
size: many
J: TRBJ2-3
D: NA
CDR3: CSVEVGTGTDTQYF
DNA: TGCAGCGTTGAAGTTGGAACAGGCACAGATACGCAGTATTTT

V: TRBV7-2
size: few
J: TRBJ2-3
D: NA
CDR3: CASSRIQGLTDTQYF
DNA: TGTGCCAGCAGCAGGATCCAGGGCCTCACAGATACGCAGTATTTT

V: TRBV7-2
size: few
J: TRBJ2-3
D: NA
CDR3: CASSSYRAFDGNGTDTQYF
DNA: TGTGCCAGCAGCTCTTACAGGGCTTTCGACGGAAACGGCACAGATACGCAGTATTTT

V: TRBV7-6
size: few
J: TRBJ1-5
D: NA
CDR3: CASSLNRHQPQHF
DNA: TGTGCCAGCAGCTTAAACCGCCATCAGCCCCAGCATTTT

V: TRBV6-1
size: few
J: TRBJ1-6
D: TRBD1
CDR3: CASSDEGASYNSPLHF
DNA: TGTGCCAGCAGTGACGAGGGGGCATCCTATAATTCACCCCTCCACTTT

V: TRBV28
size: NA
J: TRBJ1-1
D: NA
CDR3: CASSFLLGNTEAFF
DNA: TGTGCCAGCAGTTTCCTTCTCGGAAACACTGAAGCTTTCTTT

V: TRBV7-9
size: NA
J: TRBJ1-1
D: NA
CDR3: CASSLARGPEAFF
DNA: TGTGCCAGCAGCTTAGCGCGGGGCCCTGAAGCTTTCTTT

V: TRBV28
size: once
J: TRBJ2-7
D: NA
CDR3: CASSFSRAAATYEQYF
DNA: TGTGCCAGCAGTTTTAGCAGGGCGGCGGCAACCTACGAGCAGTACTTC

V: TRBV12-3/TRBV12-4
size: NA
J: TRBJ2-6
D: NA
CDR3: CASRPPRGTGANVLTF
DNA: TGTGCCAGCAGACCCCCCCGGGGGACTGGGGCCAACGTCCTGACTTTC

V: TRBV21-1
size: NA
J: TRBJ1-4
D: NA
CDR3: CASSKVDSPHEKLFF
DNA: TGTGCCAGCAGCAAAGTTGACAGCCCCCATGAAAAACTGTTTTTT

V: TRBV12-3/TRBV12-4
size: NA
J: TRBJ2-7
D: NA
CDR3: CASTLGDRNYEQYF
DNA: TGTGCCAGCACCTTAGGAGACAGAAACTACGAGCAGTACTTC

V: TRBV7-2
size: NA
J: TRBJ2-3
D: TRBD2
CDR3: CASSPGGPPDTQYF
DNA: TGTGCCAGCAGCCCGGGGGGGCCGCCAGATACGCAGTATTTT

V: TRBV6-2/TRBV6-3
size: few
J: TRBJ1-1
D: NA
CDR3: CASRGKGLNTEAFF
DNA: TGTGCCAGCAGGGGAAAGGGTTTGAACACTGAAGCTTTCTTT

V: TRBV20-1
size: many
J: TRBJ2-3
D: TRBD2
CDR3: CSAGTLAGGPKDTQYF
DNA: TGCAGTGCCGGGACGCTAGCGGGAGGGCCCAAAGATACGCAGTATTTT

V: TRBV11-2
size: NA
J: TRBJ2-1
D: NA
CDR3: CSSSLGRSSYNEQFF
DNA: TGTTCCAGCAGCTTAGGGCGGAGCTCCTACAATGAGCAGTTCTTC

V: TRBV7-9
size: NA
J: TRBJ1-2
D: TRBD1
CDR3: CASSSPDRGHYGYTF
DNA: TGTGCCAGCAGCTCCCCGGACAGGGGACACTATGGCTACACCTTC

V: TRBV6-5
size: many
J: TRBJ2-1
D: NA
CDR3: CASRPSHGGTYNEQFF
DNA: TGTGCCAGCAGGCCCTCTCACGGGGGCACCTACAATGAGCAGTTCTTC

V: TRBV4-1
size: many
J: TRBJ2-2
D: NA
CDR3: CASSQDQLLGGKVLKTNTGELFF
DNA: TGCGCCAGCAGCCAAGATCAACTGTTGGGCGGGAAAGTTTTGAAGACGAACACCGGGGAGCTGTTTTTT

V: TRBV20-1
size: NA
J: TRBJ1-1
D: NA
CDR3: CSPIYVTEAFF
DNA: TGCAGTCCAATCTATGTCACTGAAGCTTTCTTT

V: TRBV12-3/TRBV12-4
size: once
J: TRBJ2-1
D: TRBD2
CDR3: CASSLRTSGSSYNEQFF
DNA: TGTGCCAGCAGTCTTCGGACTAGCGGGAGCTCCTACAATGAGCAGTTCTTC

V: TRBV4-2
size: NA
J: TRBJ1-1
D: NA
CDR3: CASSQDVDTEAFF
DNA: TGTGCCAGCAGCCAAGATGTGGACACTGAAGCTTTCTTT

V: TRBV29-1
size: few
J: TRBJ2-3
D: NA
CDR3: CSVVGGRTDTQYF
DNA: TGCAGCGTTGTTGGCGGTCGCACAGATACGCAGTATTTT

V: TRBV29-1
size: NA
J: TRBJ2-3
D: NA
CDR3: CSVEGRYLDTQYF
DNA: TGCAGCGTTGAAGGGAGGTACTTAGATACGCAGTATTTT

V: TRBV28
size: few
J: TRBJ1-2
D: TRBD1
CDR3: CASSISRQGGGYTF
DNA: TGTGCCAGCAGTATTTCTCGACAGGGGGGTGGCTACACCTTC

V: TRBV4-3
size: few
J: TRBJ2-2
D: NA
CDR3: CASSRGVGELFF
DNA: TGCGCCAGCAGCCGGGGGGTCGGGGAGCTGTTTTTT

V: TRBV6-5
size: few
J: TRBJ2-2
D: NA
CDR3: CASSYSFETGELFF
DNA: TGTGCCAGCAGTTACTCCTTCGAAACCGGGGAGCTGTTTTTT